Shown below are 32 T cell receptor beta chains from a single sample sequenced in a study of cytomegalovirus exposure and HLA in healthy donors. It was with 60 Vbeta and 13 Jbeta primers that the PCR ran. Libraries were prepared by immunoSEQ multiplex PCR; TCRdb keeps only in-frame clonotypes and omits some of them. The data show about 180,000 clones, roughly 85% seen once. The sample comprised PBMCs. These receptors were collected from a woman aged 40 to 50 in good health and CMV-seronegative.

The CDR3 spells CAWKPGQGTYEQYF. CDR3 in DNA: TGTGCCTGGAAACCGGGACAGGGAACCTACGAGCAGTACTTC. The rearrangement uses TRBV30 and TRBJ2-7; TRBD1 agrees at 9 bases. CDR3 length: 14 amino acids. The ends lost 4 bases at V and 2 bases at J; junction bases unmatched: 6. Germline values: CDR1 GTSNPN, CDR2 SVGIG (reference sequence).

This rearrangement joins TRBV9 to TRBJ2-3; 7 bases map to TRBD2. Germline CDR1 SGDLS, CDR2 YYNGEE. The V and J ends lost 3 bases and 2 bases, in that order; junction bases with no gene match: 9. The CDR3 runs to 16 residues. DNA of the CDR3: TGTGCCAGCAGCGCTAGCGGAACCTTGTCCACAGATACGCAGTATTTT. This encodes CASSASGTLSTDTQYF.

CDR3 bases: TGCGCCAGCAGCTTGGACTCGCCCAGGGCAGATACGCAGTATTTT. Its translation: CASSLDSPRADTQYF. The chain carries TRBV5-1 and TRBJ2-3; weak D call: TRBD1 (5 bases). Per the germline V gene, CDR1 is SGHRS and CDR2 is YFSETQ. The CDR3 length is 15 residues. V was cut by 0 bases and J by 4 bases, with 12 bases left in between.

In its sample, this clone was seen a few times. The J gene is TRBJ2-7, the V gene TRBV5-5; D is possibly TRBD1 (6 bases). The CDR3 extends over 14 amino acids. Trimming took off 2 bases at V and 2 bases at J, with 11 bases between the two ends. Germline CDR1 and CDR2: SGHKS and YYEKEE (reference sequence). Here the CDR3 reads CASSFLQGAYEQYF. The CDR3 DNA sequence: TGTGCCAGCAGCTTCTTACAGGGCGCCTACGAGCAGTACTTC.

The rearrangement links TRBV5-1 to TRBJ2-3; 13 nucleotides align to TRBD2. The J segment lost 4 bases and the V segment lost 4 bases, leaving 12 bases of the junction unmatched. The CDR3 consists of 18 residues. Germline V lookup: CDR1 SGHRS, CDR2 YFSETQ. The CDR3 reads CASSPPRGLAGEADTQYF. CDR3 nucleotide sequence: TGCGCCAGCAGCCCCCCGAGAGGACTAGCGGGAGAGGCAGATACGCAGTATTTT.

The sample holds many counts of this clone. This rearrangement joins TRBV6-1 to TRBJ1-1, with D possibly matching TRBD1 (5 bases). V gave up 7 bases and J gave up 3 bases, with 9 bases separating them. Germline V CDR1 and CDR2: MNHNS, SASEGT. This CDR3 is 12 amino acids long. The CDR3 bases are TGTGCCAGCAATCCGGGGGACACTGAAGCTTTCTTT. Translated, it gives CASNPGDTEAFF.

J is TRBJ1-2 and V is TRBV28, with D unclear. Trimming stripped 6 bases from V and 3 bases from J, with 14 bases between. There are 14 residues in the CDR3. Germline values: CDR1 MDHEN, CDR2 SYDVKM. Here the CDR3 reads CASSSGSRDYGYTF. The CDR3 bases are TGTGCCAGCAGCTCCGGGTCGCGGGACTATGGCTACACCTTC.

This clone has more than one count but fewer than ten. The rearrangement links TRBV10-1 to TRBJ2-3; maybe TRBD1 (6 bases). V lost 3 bases, J lost 4 bases, and 11 bases lay in between. This CDR3 comprises 14 residues. The germline gives CDR1 WNHNN, CDR2 SYGVQD (reference sequence). CDR3 DNA: TGCGCCAGCAGTGACTATGGGGGCGCAGATACGCAGTATTTT. Translated, it gives CASSDYGGADTQYF.

The rearrangement uses TRBV28 and TRBJ2-3, with 7 bases identical to TRBD2. Germline CDR1 and CDR2: MDHEN and SYDVKM. V shed 3 bases, J shed 0 bases, and the junction held 12 bases outside the gene matches. This CDR3 is built from 18 residues. The CDR3: CASSFRLAELYSTDTQYF. CDR3 DNA sequence: TGTGCCAGCAGTTTTCGGCTAGCGGAACTCTATAGCACAGATACGCAGTATTTT.

The DNA for the CDR3 is TGCGCCAGCAGCCAAGACCCAGCGGGAAGCACCGGGGAGCTGTTTTTT. This sequence encodes CASSQDPAGSTGELFF. V is TRBV4-3 and J is TRBJ2-2; 7 bases match TRBD2. Looked up from germline, CDR1 is LGHNA and CDR2 is YSLEER. V lost 0 bases and J lost 4; bases outside the gene matches: 5. CDR3 length equals 16 residues.

The chain couples TRBV30 to TRBJ1-3; possibly TRBD1 for D (6 bases). This CDR3 is 16 amino acids long. V was cut by 5 bases and J by 2 bases, with 19 bases left in between. The V gene's germline CDR1 is GTSNPN and CDR2 SVGIG (reference sequence). CDR3 coding DNA: TGTGCCTGGCAACTACAAACAGGGTTCGCTGGAAACACCATATATTTT. Translation gives CAWQLQTGFAGNTIYF.

The chain employs TRBV6-5 and TRBJ2-2; 9 positions agree with TRBD1. V dropped 6 bases and J dropped 5; count of bases not matched to a gene: 4. CDR1 is MNHEY, CDR2 SVGAGI, per germline. CDR3 length: 14 residues. The chain's CDR3 is CASSRQGGTGELFF. The CDR3 DNA sequence: TGTGCCAGCAGCCGACAGGGGGGGACCGGGGAGCTGTTTTTT.

This rearrangement joins TRBV6-5 to TRBJ1-1; no clear D gene. This CDR3 comprises 11 residues. The germline V and J ends were trimmed by 5 bases and 3 bases, with 4 bases remaining between them. Germline V gene sequence: CDR1 MNHEY, CDR2 SVGAGI. The CDR3 DNA follows: TGTGCCAGCAGTCGGGACACTGAAGCTTTCTTT. This encodes CASSRDTEAFF.

On this clone itself: Other DNA sequences in this specimen translate into the identical CDR3. The chain links TRBV7-2 to TRBJ1-1, with TRBD1 matching 7 bases. The V and J ends lost 9 bases and 2 bases, in that order; junction bases with no gene match: 9. CDR3 size: 14 residues. CDR1 SGHTA and CDR2 FQGNSA come from the germline V gene. CDR3 nucleotide sequence: TGTGCCAGTAGCCCCGGACAGGTTAACACTGAAGCTTTCTTT. Translating it yields CASSPGQVNTEAFF.

The table lists this clone with a few counts. This chain connects TRBV10-3 to TRBJ2-7, with a possible D match to TRBD2 (6 bases). The length of the CDR3 is 13 residues. Trimming took 4 bases from V and 2 from J, leaving 9 bases between them. Germline V gene lookup returns CDR1 ENHRY and CDR2 SYGVKD. The CDR3 region is CAISAGEAYEQYF. As DNA, the CDR3 is TGTGCCATCAGTGCGGGGGAAGCCTACGAGCAGTACTTC.

V gene TRBV29-1 combines with J gene TRBJ1-4; unclear D gene. This CDR3 comprises 10 residues. The V and J ends lost 6 bases and 6 bases respectively, with 5 bases between them. Germline V gene sequence: CDR1 SQVTM, CDR2 ANQGSEA. The CDR3 coding sequence is TGCAGCGTCCAGGATGAAAAACTGTTTTTT. Its translation: CSVQDEKLFF.

This clone came up a few times. V is TRBV6-5 and J is TRBJ2-1; 8 bases align to TRBD2. Germline lookup yields CDR1 MNHEY and CDR2 SVGAGI. The V gene end was trimmed by 1 base and the J gene end by 5 bases; junction bases not matched to a gene: 1. The CDR3 contains 14 residues. CDR3 sequence (DNA): TGTGCCAGCAGTTACTGGCGGGGGGACAATGAGCAGTTCTTC. Protein sequence: CASSYWRGDNEQFF.

The chain carries TRBV6-6 and TRBJ2-4, with 7 bases that match TRBD2. V trimming: 6 bases; J trimming: 4 bases; junction bases outside the gene matches: 12. Germline CDR1 reads MNHNY; CDR2 reads SVGAGI (reference sequence). The CDR3 contains 16 residues. The CDR3 here is CASRFWGEGWKNIQYF. DNA of the CDR3: TGTGCCAGCAGATTTTGGGGGGAGGGATGGAAAAACATTCAGTACTTC.

The chain employs TRBV5-1 and TRBJ2-2; no reliable D call. Trimming removed 0 bases from V and 5 bases from J, with 17 bases in between. This CDR3 is 17 amino acids long. Germline V CDR1 and CDR2: SGHRS, YFSETQ. The CDR3 region is CASSLEGSLTPTGELFF. The CDR3 DNA reads TGCGCCAGCAGCTTGGAAGGATCGTTGACACCGACCGGGGAGCTGTTTTTT.

This clone was seen once. This rearrangement joins TRBV7-8 to TRBJ2-2, with 9 positions matching TRBD2. CDR1 and CDR2 from the germline V gene are SGHVS and FQNEAQ. V gave up 2 bases and J gave up 9 bases; unmatched junction bases: 10. CDR3 length: 16 amino acids. In nucleotides, the CDR3 is TGTGCCAGCAGCTTAACCGGGACTAGCCACCCCCGGGAGCTGTTTTTT. Protein product: CASSLTGTSHPRELFF.

This clone was counted between two and nine times. V and J are TRBV28 and TRBJ2-7; D not certain. CDR3 size: 12 residues. Germline V CDR1 and CDR2: MDHEN, SYDVKM. Trimming shortened V by 6 bases and J by 4 bases, and 10 bases separated the two germline ends. The CDR3 DNA reads as TGTGCCAGCAGGGCAGTTCTTTACGAGCAGTACTTC. It translates to CASRAVLYEQYF.

V and J are TRBV5-1 and TRBJ2-3; TRBD2 matches 14 bases. V shed 8 bases and J 8 bases; nucleotides not matched to a gene: 16. Germline CDR1 reads SGHRS; CDR2 reads YFSETQ. CDR3 size: 17 residues. The CDR3 nucleotides are TGCGCCAGTAACACTTTTCCGGGACTAGCGGGGGTGGGTACGCAGTATTTT. Its translation: CASNTFPGLAGVGTQYF. The whole variable domain, filled in from reference TRBV5-1 and TRBJ2-3, reads KAGVTQTPRYLIKTRGQQVTLSCSPISGHRSVSWYQQTPGQGLQFLFEYFSETQRNKGNFPGRFSGRQFSNSRSEMNVSTLELGDSALYLCASNTFPGLAGVGTQYFGPGTRLTVL.

The chain couples TRBV28 to TRBJ1-2, with D possibly TRBD1 on 6 matching bases. V was cut by 6 bases and J by 8 bases, with 16 bases left in between. The CDR3 totals 13 residues. Germline CDR1 MDHEN, CDR2 SYDVKM. CDR3 protein: CASSLQGSSGYTF. CDR3 coding DNA: TGTGCCAGCAGCCTACAGGGATCGAGCGGCTACACCTTC.

This clone was observed a few times. The genes are TRBV28 and TRBJ1-1; no definite D call. From germline, CDR1 is MDHEN and CDR2 SYDVKM. V was pared by 4 bases and J by 3 bases, with 15 bases between. The CDR3 totals 15 residues. CDR3 nucleotide sequence: TGTGCCAGCAGTTCCCCCAGAGGGTGGTACACTGAAGCTTTCTTT. As protein: CASSSPRGWYTEAFF.

V usage is TRBV29-1 and J usage is TRBJ1-1, with unresolved D. The V end was cut by 6 bases, the J end by 10 bases, with 15 bases between. The CDR3 has 11 amino acids. Germline V lookup: CDR1 SQVTM, CDR2 ANQGSEA. The CDR3 protein is CSVESSEGAFF. DNA for the CDR3: TGCAGCGTAGAGAGCTCCGAGGGAGCTTTCTTT.

A remark on this clone: The same CDR3 can be traced to other DNA sequences in this sample. The CDR3 loop is CAISVGGASSYNEQFF. CDR3 in DNA: TGTGCCATCAGTGTTGGGGGGGCAAGCTCCTACAATGAGCAGTTCTTC. The chain is built from TRBV10-3 and TRBJ2-1, with D possibly being TRBD2 (7 bases). Trimming shortened V by 4 bases and J by 0 bases, and 13 bases separated the two germline ends. CDR3 length: 16 amino acids. The germline CDR1 and CDR2 sequences are ENHRY and SYGVKD.

The V and J genes are TRBV9 and TRBJ1-5; D gene ambiguous. The germline V gene encodes CDR1 SGDLS and CDR2 YYNGEE. V shed 4 bases and J shed 1 base, with 9 bases lying between them. The CDR3 has 14 residues. The CDR3 spells CASSRDTSNQPQHF. As DNA, the CDR3 is TGTGCCAGCAGCCGCGACACGAGCAATCAGCCCCAGCATTTT.

The table lists this clone with a few counts. This sequence joins TRBV2 and TRBJ1-4; a weak D match, TRBD1 (5 bases). With 6 bases removed from V and 10 bases from J, the gap between germline ends came to 18 bases. This CDR3 spans 14 amino acids. Germline-derived CDR1 and CDR2 are SNHLY and FYNNEI. The CDR3 here is CASSVGVLYGKLFF. The CDR3 DNA is TGTGCCAGCAGCGTAGGGGTATTATACGGAAAACTGTTTTTT.

This rearrangement joins TRBV27 to TRBJ2-5; 7 bases are shared with TRBD2. This CDR3 spans 16 amino acids. The J segment lost 5 bases and the V segment lost 5 bases, leaving 14 bases of the junction unmatched. Per the germline V gene, CDR1 is MNHEY and CDR2 is SMNVEV (reference sequence). The CDR3 reads CASSVTRAPGGETQYF. Written as DNA, the CDR3 is TGTGCCAGCAGTGTAACACGGGCCCCGGGAGGCGAGACCCAGTACTTC.

The V and J genes are TRBV7-3 and TRBJ2-1, with D possibly TRBD2 on 5 matching bases. This CDR3 contains 13 residues. Germline CDR1 reads SGHTA; CDR2 reads FQGTGA. Deletions cut 1 base from V and 6 bases from J, with 7 bases between. The CDR3 bases are TGTGCCAGCAGCTTAAAACTAGGCAATGAGCAGTTCTTC. Amino acid sequence: CASSLKLGNEQFF. Together with reference TRBV7-3 and TRBJ2-1, the CDR3 gives the full variable domain: GAGVSQTPSNKVTEKGKYVELRCDPISGHTALYWYRQSLGQGPEFLIYFQGTGAADDSGLPNDRFFAVRPEGSVSTLKIQRTERGDSAVYLCASSLKLGNEQFFGPGTRLTVL.

CDR3 loop: CASRGSGLLYGYTF. CDR3 DNA: TGTGCCAGCAGGGGGTCAGGGCTTCTCTATGGCTACACCTTC. This rearrangement joins TRBV6-5 to TRBJ1-2; tentative D call: TRBD1 (5 bases). This CDR3 comprises 14 residues. With 6 bases removed from V and 4 bases from J, the gap between germline ends came to 15 bases. The V gene's germline CDR1 is MNHEY and CDR2 SVGAGI.

CDR3 nucleotide sequence: TGTGCCAGCAGGTGGGCAGGGGGCAAGTACGAGCAGTACTTC. Its translation is CASRWAGGKYEQYF. The chain employs TRBV28 and TRBJ2-7, with 8 bases aligning to TRBD1. The CDR3 contains 14 residues. Germline CDR1 MDHEN, CDR2 SYDVKM. The junction had 8 bases not matched to a gene; V was cut back by 6 bases and J by 4 bases.